The 18 T cell receptor beta chains below were found in one sample sequenced in a study of regulatory T cells in long-lasting Graves disease. In building TCR beta libraries, iRepertoire HTBI primers were used together with Arm-PCR of CDR3 regions. One entry per CDR3 protein results from TCRdb running MiXCR on the multiplex PCR reads. The profile covers hundreds of thousands of distinct CDR3 sequences, with more than 15% appearing a single time and 20% to 25% taken by the ten largest. The time point is: newly diagnosed GD, antithyroid drugs for less than 3 months. With RNA extracted from PBMCs as input, the TCR library was made. The sample was also linked to a second study, of T cells in Graves' hyperthyroidism and ophthalmopathy.

Sequencing was performed on peripheral blood mononuclear cells (PBMCs), taken at new diagnosis, from a patient treated with antithyroid drugs. These TCRs come from a woman aged 35 to 60 with Graves disease.

The chain uses TRBV9 and TRBJ2-3; TRBD1 or TRBD2 may be the D gene (5 bases each). The germline V gene has CDR1 SGDLS and CDR2 YYNGEE. Trimming cost V 2 bases and J 1 base, with 11 bases left between them. The CDR3 has 15 residues. CDR3: CASSVRDGRTDTQYF. As DNA, the CDR3 is TGTGCCAGCAGCGTCCGGGACGGGCGCACAGATACGCAGTATTTT.

The chain carries TRBV6-2 or TRBV6-3 and TRBJ2-2; 11 positions agree with TRBD1. The CDR3 contains 15 residues. Trimming removed 10 bases from V and 4 bases from J; junction bases left unmatched: 8. Looked up from germline, CDR1 is MNHEY and CDR2 is SVGEGT. The CDR3 loop is CATSPGQGGTGELFF. DNA of the CDR3: TGTGCCACCTCCCCGGGACAGGGGGGCACCGGGGAGCTGTTTTTT.

Worth noting for this clonotype: Given a much more abundant clone one base away, this may be a read error. The chain recombines TRBV15 with TRBJ1-1; no firm D call. This CDR3 is built from 13 residues. Trimming stripped 2 bases from V and 1 base from J, with 5 bases between. CDR1 LNHNV and CDR2 YYDKDF come from the germline V gene (reference sequence). CDR3 DNA: TGTGCCACCAGCAGACGGGAGAACACTGAAGCTTTCTTT. Its protein is CATSRRENTEAFF.

V is TRBV11-2 and J is TRBJ2-3; no reliable D call. CDR1 is SGHAT, CDR2 FQNNGV, per germline. Deletions cut 3 bases from V and 4 bases from J, with 11 bases between. The CDR3 contains 14 residues. CDR3 protein: CASSFSRVPDTQYF. The CDR3 DNA sequence: TGTGCCAGCAGCTTCTCTAGAGTCCCAGATACGCAGTATTTT.

This clonotype occurred a few times. This chain uses TRBV7-2 with TRBJ2-1; D unclear. The CDR3 runs 15 residues. Germline assignment: CDR1 SGHTA and CDR2 FQGNSA. The V and J ends lost 2 bases and 3 bases respectively, with 11 bases between them. In DNA, the CDR3 is TGTGCCAGCAGCTTACGGCTCCTAGACTACAATGAGCAGTTCTTC. This encodes CASSLRLLDYNEQFF.

The table lists this clonotype with a few counts. This rearrangement joins TRBV6-1 to TRBJ1-6, with D hard to call. The CDR3 runs 17 residues. V lost 8 bases and J lost 0, with 17 bases in between. Germline V gene sequence: CDR1 MNHNS, CDR2 SASEGT. The CDR3 coding sequence is TGTGCCAGCGGAAGTTCGGGCAGTTACTCCTATAATTCACCCCTCCACTTT. It translates to CASGSSGSYSYNSPLHF.

This clonotype was recorded a few times. This chain's CDR3 is CASSEAGLTVGPQHF. The CDR3 nucleotides are TGTGCCAGCAGTGAAGCGGGTTTAACTGTAGGGCCCCAGCATTTT. The chain uses TRBV6-1 and TRBJ1-5; D unresolved. Germline-derived CDR1 and CDR2 are MNHNS and SASEGT. The CDR3 is made up of 15 amino acids. V lost 0 bases to trimming and J lost 9 bases, with 15 bases between them.

V usage is TRBV12-5 and J usage is TRBJ1-1, with 10 bases matching TRBD1. Germline trimming cut 5 bases from V and 7 bases from J; bases unmatched to any gene: 7. CDR1 and CDR2 from the germline V gene are LGHNT and FRNRAP. CDR3 length: 14 amino acids. Here the CDR3 DNA reads TGTGCTAGTGGTCGAGACAGGGGGCGGGGTGAAGCTTTCTTT. Amino acids: CASGRDRGRGEAFF.

This sequence joins TRBV18 and TRBJ2-7, with 9 bases aligning to TRBD2. Per germline, CDR1 KGHSH and CDR2 LQKENI. V shed 0 bases, J shed 0 bases, and the junction held 0 bases outside the gene matches. The CDR3 runs 15 residues. The CDR3, as DNA: TGTGCCAGCTCACCACCTAGCGGGAGCTCCTACGAGCAGTACTTC. Residues: CASSPPSGSSYEQYF.

This clonotype was picked up many times. CDR3 sequence reads: CSVSGQGTYEQYF. Written as DNA, the CDR3 is TGCAGTGTGTCGGGACAGGGAACCTACGAGCAGTACTTC. The chain employs TRBV20-1 and TRBJ2-7; TRBD1 matches 9 bases. CDR3 length equals 13 residues. Germline loops: CDR1 DFQATT, CDR2 SNEGSKA (reference sequence). V was clipped by 7 bases and J by 2 bases; unmatched bases: 6.

This clonotype appeared many times. This rearrangement joins TRBV14 to TRBJ2-7; D unresolved. Trimming removed 1 base from V and 0 bases from J, with 10 bases in between. The germline gives CDR1 SGHDN, CDR2 FVKESK. The CDR3 length is 15 residues. CDR3 nucleotide sequence: TGTGCCAGCAGCCAAGGCGGCGCCAACTCCTACGAGCAGTACTTC. It yields the protein CASSQGGANSYEQYF. The full variable domain, with the rest looked up from reference TRBV14 and TRBJ2-7, is EAGVTQFPSHSVIEKGQTVTLRCDPISGHDNLYWYRRVMGKEIKFLLHFVKESKQDESGMPNNRFLAERTGGTYSTLKVQPAELEDSGVYFCASSQGGANSYEQYFGPGTRLTVT.

This clonotype was counted ten times or more. The V and J genes are TRBV12-3 or TRBV12-4 and TRBJ2-7, with no clear D. The germline V and J ends were trimmed by 6 bases and 1 base, with 10 bases remaining between them. This CDR3 region has 13 residues. The CDR3 here is CASRKDVSYEQYF. The CDR3 nucleotides are TGTGCCAGCAGGAAGGACGTTTCCTACGAGCAGTACTTC.

This clonotype was detected many times. The V and J genes are TRBV11-3 and TRBJ2-7; perhaps D is TRBD1 or TRBD2 (5 bases each). The germline V gene encodes CDR1 SGHNT and CDR2 YENEEA. The CDR3 consists of 14 residues. V lost 3 bases, J lost 5 bases, and 14 bases lay in between. The CDR3 DNA is TGTGCCAGCAGCTTTGGAGGCAGGGTCGACGAGCAGTACTTC. Translation: CASSFGGRVDEQYF.

This clonotype came up many times. This chain joins TRBV5-1 and TRBJ1-1; 9 nucleotides agree with TRBD1. V was clipped by 4 bases and J by 4 bases; unmatched bases: 5. The CDR3 is 14 amino acids. Germline CDR1 SGHRS, CDR2 YFSETQ. The CDR3 nucleotides are TGCGCCAGCAGCGCGGGACAGGGTGGCACTGAAGCTTTCTTT. Its translation: CASSAGQGGTEAFF.

This clonotype was picked up a small number of times. This rearrangement joins TRBV18 to TRBJ1-6; D unresolved. V was trimmed by 3 bases and J by 5 bases, leaving 8 bases between them. Germline CDR1 reads KGHSH; CDR2 reads LQKENI. The CDR3 extends over 14 amino acids. The CDR3 is CASSPRGNNSPLHF. In DNA, the CDR3 is TGTGCCAGCTCACCCCGAGGAAATAATTCACCCCTCCACTTT.

This clonotype appeared many times. The chain combines TRBV13 with TRBJ2-7, with D unresolved. V lost 1 base, J lost 0 bases, and 7 bases lay in between. The CDR3 length is 14 residues. Germline V gene data show CDR1 as PRHDT and CDR2 as FYEKMQ (reference sequence). CDR3 DNA sequence: TGTGCCAGCAGCTTAGTTTGGGACTCCTACGAGCAGTACTTC. This sequence encodes CASSLVWDSYEQYF.

On this clonotype itself: It may be a read error: a sequence one base away is much more abundant. The chain links TRBV11-2 to TRBJ1-2; no firm D call. The CDR3 has 15 residues. Germline V gene data show CDR1 as SGHAT and CDR2 as FQNNGV. Trimming stripped 3 bases from V and 0 bases from J, with 11 bases between. CDR3 nucleotides: TGTGCCAGCAGCTTGGCATCCCCAGCTAACTATGGCTACACCTTC. Protein sequence: CASSLASPANYGYTF.

The chain is built from TRBV20-1 and TRBJ2-1; TRBD2 agrees at 10 bases. The V segment lost 4 bases and the J segment 6 bases; nucleotides outside the gene matches: 9. CDR1 and CDR2 (germline): DFQATT, SNEGSKA (reference sequence). The CDR3 sequence is 15 residues long. CDR3 loop: CSATALAGGGNEQFF. Here the CDR3 DNA reads TGCAGTGCTACTGCCTTAGCGGGGGGTGGCAATGAGCAGTTCTTC.